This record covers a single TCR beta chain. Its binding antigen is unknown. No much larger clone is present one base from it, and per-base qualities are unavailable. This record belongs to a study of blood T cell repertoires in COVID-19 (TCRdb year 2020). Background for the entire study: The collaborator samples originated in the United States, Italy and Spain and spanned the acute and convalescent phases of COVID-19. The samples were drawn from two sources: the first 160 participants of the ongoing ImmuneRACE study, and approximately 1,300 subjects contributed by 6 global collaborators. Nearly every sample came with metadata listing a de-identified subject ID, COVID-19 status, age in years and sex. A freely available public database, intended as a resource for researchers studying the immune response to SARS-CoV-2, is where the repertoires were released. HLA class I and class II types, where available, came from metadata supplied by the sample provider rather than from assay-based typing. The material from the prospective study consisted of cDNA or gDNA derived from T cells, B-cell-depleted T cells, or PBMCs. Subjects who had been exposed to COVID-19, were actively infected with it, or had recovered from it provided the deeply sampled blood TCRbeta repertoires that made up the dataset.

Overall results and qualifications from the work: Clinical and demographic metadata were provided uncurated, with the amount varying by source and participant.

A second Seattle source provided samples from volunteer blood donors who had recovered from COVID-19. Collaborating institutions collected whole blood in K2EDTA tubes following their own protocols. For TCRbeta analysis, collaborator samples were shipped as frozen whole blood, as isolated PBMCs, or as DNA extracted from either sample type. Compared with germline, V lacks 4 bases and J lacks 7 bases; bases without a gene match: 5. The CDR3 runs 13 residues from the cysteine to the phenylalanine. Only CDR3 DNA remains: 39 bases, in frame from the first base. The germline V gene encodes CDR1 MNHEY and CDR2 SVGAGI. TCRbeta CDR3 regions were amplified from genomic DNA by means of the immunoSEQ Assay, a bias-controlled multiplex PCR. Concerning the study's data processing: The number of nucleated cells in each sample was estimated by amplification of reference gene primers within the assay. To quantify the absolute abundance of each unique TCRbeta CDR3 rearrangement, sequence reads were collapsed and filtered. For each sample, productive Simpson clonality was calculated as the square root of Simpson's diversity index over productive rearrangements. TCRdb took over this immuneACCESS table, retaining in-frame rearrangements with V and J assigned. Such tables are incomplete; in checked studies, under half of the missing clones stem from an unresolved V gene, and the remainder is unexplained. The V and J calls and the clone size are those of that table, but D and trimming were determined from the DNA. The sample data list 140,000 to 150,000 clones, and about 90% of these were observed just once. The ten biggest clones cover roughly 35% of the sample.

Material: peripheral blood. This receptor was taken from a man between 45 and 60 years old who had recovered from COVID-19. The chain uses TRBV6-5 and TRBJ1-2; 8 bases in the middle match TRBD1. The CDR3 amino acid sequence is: CASSSDRETGYTF. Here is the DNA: TGTGCCAGCAGTTCGGACAGGGAAACTGGCTACACCTTC.